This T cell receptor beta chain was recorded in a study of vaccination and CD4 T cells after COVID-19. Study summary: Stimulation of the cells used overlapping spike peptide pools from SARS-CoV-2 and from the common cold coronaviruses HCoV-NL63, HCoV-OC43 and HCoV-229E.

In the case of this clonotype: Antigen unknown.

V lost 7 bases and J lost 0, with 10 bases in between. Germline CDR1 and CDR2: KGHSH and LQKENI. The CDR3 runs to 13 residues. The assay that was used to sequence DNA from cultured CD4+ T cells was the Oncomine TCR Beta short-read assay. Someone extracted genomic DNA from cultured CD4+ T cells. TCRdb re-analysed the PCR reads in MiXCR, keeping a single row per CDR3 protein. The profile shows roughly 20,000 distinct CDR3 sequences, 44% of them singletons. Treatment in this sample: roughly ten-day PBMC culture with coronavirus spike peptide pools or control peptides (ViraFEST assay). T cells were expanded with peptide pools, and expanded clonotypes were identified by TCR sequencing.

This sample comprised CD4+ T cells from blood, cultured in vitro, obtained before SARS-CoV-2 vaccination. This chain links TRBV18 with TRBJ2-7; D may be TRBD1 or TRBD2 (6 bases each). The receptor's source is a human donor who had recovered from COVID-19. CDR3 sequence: CASWGADSYEQYF. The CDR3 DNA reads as TGTGCCAGCTGGGGGGCAGACTCCTACGAGCAGTACTTC.